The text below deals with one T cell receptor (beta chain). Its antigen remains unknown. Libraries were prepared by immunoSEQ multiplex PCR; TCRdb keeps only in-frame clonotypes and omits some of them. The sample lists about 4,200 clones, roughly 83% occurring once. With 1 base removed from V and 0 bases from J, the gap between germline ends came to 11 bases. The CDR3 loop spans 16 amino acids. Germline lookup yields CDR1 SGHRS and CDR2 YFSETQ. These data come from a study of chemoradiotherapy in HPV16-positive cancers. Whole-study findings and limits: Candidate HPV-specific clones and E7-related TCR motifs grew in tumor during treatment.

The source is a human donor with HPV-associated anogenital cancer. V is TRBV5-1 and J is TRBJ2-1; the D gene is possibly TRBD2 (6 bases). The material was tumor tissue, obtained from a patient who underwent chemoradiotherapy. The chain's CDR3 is CASSLLGGYSYNEQFF. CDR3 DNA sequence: TGCGCCAGCAGCTTGCTCGGGGGTTACTCCTACAATGAGCAGTTCTTC.